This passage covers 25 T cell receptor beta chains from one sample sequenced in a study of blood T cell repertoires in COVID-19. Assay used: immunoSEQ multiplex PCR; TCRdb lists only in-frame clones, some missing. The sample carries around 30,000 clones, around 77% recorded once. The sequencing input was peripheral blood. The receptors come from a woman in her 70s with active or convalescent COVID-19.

The CDR3 DNA is TGCAGTGCTAGTATGGTCCCAGGGAACGGTGAGCAGTTCTTC. It translates to CSASMVPGNGEQFF. The V call is TRBV20-1, the J call TRBJ2-1; a possible D gene is TRBD1 (5 bases). Germline V gene data show CDR1 as DFQATT and CDR2 as SNEGSKA (reference sequence). The CDR3 extends over 14 amino acids. Trimming shortened V by 3 bases and J by 9 bases, and 18 bases separated the two germline ends.

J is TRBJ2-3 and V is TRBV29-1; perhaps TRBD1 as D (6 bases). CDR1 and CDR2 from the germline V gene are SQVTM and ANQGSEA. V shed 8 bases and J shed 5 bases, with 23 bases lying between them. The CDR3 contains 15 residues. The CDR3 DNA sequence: TGCAGCTCCGCCCGGAACGTACTACAGGGAGATACGCAGTATTTT. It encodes CSSARNVLQGDTQYF.

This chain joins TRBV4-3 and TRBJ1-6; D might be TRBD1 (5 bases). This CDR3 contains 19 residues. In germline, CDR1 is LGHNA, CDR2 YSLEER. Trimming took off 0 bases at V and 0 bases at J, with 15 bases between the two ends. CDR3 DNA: TGCGCCAGCAGCCAAGATGCAGGGAAGTCAAGCTCCTATAATTCACCCCTCCACTTT. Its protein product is CASSQDAGKSSSYNSPLHF.

The DNA of the CDR3 is TGTGCCACCGTGGCAGGGTTAGGATCCTACAATGAGCAGTTCTTC. It codes for CATVAGLGSYNEQFF. This chain uses TRBV15 with TRBJ2-1; D may be TRBD1 (5 bases). The germline V gene encodes CDR1 LNHNV and CDR2 YYDKDF (reference sequence). V was shortened by 8 bases and J by 1 base, with 15 bases between the two germline ends. The CDR3 sequence is 15 residues long. The variable domain in full, completed from reference TRBV15 and TRBJ2-1, reads DAMVIQNPRYQVTQFGKPVTLSCSQTLNHNVMYWYQQKSSQAPKLLFHYYDKDFNNEADTPDNFQSRRPNTSFCFLDIRSPGLGDTAMYLCATVAGLGSYNEQFFGPGTRLTVL.

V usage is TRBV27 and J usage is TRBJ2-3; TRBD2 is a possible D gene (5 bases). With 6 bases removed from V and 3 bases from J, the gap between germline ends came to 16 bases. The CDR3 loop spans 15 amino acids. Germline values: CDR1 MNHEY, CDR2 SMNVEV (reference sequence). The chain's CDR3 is CASRARGPNTDTQYF. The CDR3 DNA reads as TGTGCCAGCAGGGCACGGGGTCCCAATACAGATACGCAGTATTTT.

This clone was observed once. CDR3 loop: CASRVYQGGNTEAFF. In nucleotides, the CDR3 is TGTGCCAGCAGAGTCTATCAGGGAGGGAACACTGAAGCTTTCTTT. The rearrangement joins TRBV28 to TRBJ1-1, with D perhaps TRBD1 (5 bases). V was cut by 6 bases and J by 1 base, with 15 bases left in between. Per the germline V gene, CDR1 is MDHEN and CDR2 is SYDVKM. The CDR3 consists of 15 residues.

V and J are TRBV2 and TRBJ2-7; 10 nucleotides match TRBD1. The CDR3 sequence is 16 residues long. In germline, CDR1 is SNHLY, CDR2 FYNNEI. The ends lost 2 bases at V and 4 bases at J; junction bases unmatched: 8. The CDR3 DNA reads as TGTGCCAGCAGTGAATTATCAAGACAGGGGGCATACGAGCAGTACTTC. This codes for CASSELSRQGAYEQYF.

The DNA for the CDR3 is TGTGCCAGCAGCTTAGGGGGGGGTGCGGACTATGGCTACACCTTC. It is translated as CASSLGGGADYGYTF. This chain uses TRBV7-2 with TRBJ1-2; possible D gene TRBD1, 5 bases. The CDR3 sequence is 15 residues long. With 1 base removed from V and 3 bases from J, the gap between germline ends came to 12 bases. Germline lookup yields CDR1 SGHTA and CDR2 FQGNSA.

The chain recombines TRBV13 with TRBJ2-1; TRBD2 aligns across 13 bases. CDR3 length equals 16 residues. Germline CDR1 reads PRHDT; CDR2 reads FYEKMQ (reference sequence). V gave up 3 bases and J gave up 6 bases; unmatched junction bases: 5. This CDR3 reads CASSFELAGGPNEQFF. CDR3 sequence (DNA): TGTGCCAGCAGCTTCGAACTAGCGGGGGGGCCCAATGAGCAGTTCTTC.

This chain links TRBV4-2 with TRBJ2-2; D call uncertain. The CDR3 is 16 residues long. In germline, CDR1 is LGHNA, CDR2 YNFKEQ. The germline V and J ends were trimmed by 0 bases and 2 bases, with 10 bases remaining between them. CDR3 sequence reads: CASSQEWRLNTGELFF. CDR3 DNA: TGTGCCAGCAGCCAAGAATGGCGGTTAAACACCGGGGAGCTGTTTTTT.

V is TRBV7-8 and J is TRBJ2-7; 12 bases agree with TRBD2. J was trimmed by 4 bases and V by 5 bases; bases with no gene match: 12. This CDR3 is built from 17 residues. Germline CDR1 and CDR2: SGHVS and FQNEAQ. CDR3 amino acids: CASSERLAGAPPYEQYF. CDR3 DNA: TGTGCCAGCAGCGAAAGACTAGCGGGGGCCCCTCCTTACGAGCAGTACTTC.

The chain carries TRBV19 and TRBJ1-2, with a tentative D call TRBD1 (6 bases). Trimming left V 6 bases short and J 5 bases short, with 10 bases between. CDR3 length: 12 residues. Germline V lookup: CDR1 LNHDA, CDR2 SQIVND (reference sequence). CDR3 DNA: TGTGCCAGTAGCTTCACAGGGTATGGCTACACCTTC. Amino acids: CASSFTGYGYTF.

This CDR3 reads CASSLNREYGYTF. For the CDR3, the DNA is TGTGCCAGCAGTTTAAACAGGGAATATGGCTACACCTTC. The chain joins TRBV28 to TRBJ1-2; TRBD1 is a possible D gene (6 bases). CDR3 length: 13 amino acids. V was cut by 2 bases and J by 5 bases, with 9 bases left in between. CDR1 MDHEN and CDR2 SYDVKM come from the germline V gene.

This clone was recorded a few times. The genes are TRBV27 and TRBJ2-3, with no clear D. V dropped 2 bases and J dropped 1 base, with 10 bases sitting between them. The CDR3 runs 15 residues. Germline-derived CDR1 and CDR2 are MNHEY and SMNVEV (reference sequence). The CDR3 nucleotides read TGTGCCAGCAGTTTAGGAGCAGTGGGCACAGATACGCAGTATTTT. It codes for CASSLGAVGTDTQYF.

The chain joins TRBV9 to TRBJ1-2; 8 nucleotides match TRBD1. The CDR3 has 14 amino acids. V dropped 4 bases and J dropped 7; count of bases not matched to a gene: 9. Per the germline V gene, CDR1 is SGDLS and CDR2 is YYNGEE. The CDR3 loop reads CASSTGGGNSGYTF. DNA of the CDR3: TGTGCCAGCAGCACAGGGGGGGGTAACAGTGGCTACACCTTC.

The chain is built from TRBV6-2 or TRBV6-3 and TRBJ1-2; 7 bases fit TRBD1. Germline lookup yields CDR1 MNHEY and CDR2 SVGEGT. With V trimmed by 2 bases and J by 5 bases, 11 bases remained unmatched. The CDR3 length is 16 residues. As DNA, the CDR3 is TGTGCCAGCAGTTACCCGGGCGAGGGGGCGCGTTATGGCTACACCTTC. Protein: CASSYPGEGARYGYTF.

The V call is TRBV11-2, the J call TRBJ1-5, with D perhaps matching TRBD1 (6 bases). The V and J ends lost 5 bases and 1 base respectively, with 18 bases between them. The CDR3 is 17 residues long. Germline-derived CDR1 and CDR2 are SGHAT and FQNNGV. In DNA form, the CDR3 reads TGTGCCAGCAGCCCTAGGGGGAGAGGGATAAGCAATCAGCCCCAGCATTTT. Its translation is CASSPRGRGISNQPQHF.

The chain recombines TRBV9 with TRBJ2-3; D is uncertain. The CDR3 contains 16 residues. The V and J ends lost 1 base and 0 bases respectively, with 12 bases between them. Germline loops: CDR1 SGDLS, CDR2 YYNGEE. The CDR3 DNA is TGTGCCAGCAGCGTAATTGGCAGATTTAGCACAGATACGCAGTATTTT. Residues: CASSVIGRFSTDTQYF.

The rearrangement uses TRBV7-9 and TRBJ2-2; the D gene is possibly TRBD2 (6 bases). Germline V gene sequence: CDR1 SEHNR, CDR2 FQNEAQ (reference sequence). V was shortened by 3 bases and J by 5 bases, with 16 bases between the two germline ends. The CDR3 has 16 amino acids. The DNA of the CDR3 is TGTGCCAGCAGCTTGCAGGGTTGGGGAGGAACCGGGGAGCTGTTTTTT. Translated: CASSLQGWGGTGELFF.

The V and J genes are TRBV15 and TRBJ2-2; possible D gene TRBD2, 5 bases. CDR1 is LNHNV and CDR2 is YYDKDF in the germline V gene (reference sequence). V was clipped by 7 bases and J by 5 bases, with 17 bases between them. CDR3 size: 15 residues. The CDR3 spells CATTPAPSGTGELFF. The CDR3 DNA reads TGTGCCACCACCCCTGCACCCTCGGGGACCGGGGAGCTGTTTTTT. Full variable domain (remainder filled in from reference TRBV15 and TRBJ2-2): DAMVIQNPRYQVTQFGKPVTLSCSQTLNHNVMYWYQQKSSQAPKLLFHYYDKDFNNEADTPDNFQSRRPNTSFCFLDIRSPGLGDTAMYLCATTPAPSGTGELFFGEGSRLTVL.

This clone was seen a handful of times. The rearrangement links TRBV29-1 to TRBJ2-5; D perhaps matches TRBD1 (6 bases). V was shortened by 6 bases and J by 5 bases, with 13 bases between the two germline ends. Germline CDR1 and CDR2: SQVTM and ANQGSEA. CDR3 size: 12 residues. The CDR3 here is CSVKGVRETQYF. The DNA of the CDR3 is TGCAGCGTGAAGGGGGTTAGGGAGACCCAGTACTTC.

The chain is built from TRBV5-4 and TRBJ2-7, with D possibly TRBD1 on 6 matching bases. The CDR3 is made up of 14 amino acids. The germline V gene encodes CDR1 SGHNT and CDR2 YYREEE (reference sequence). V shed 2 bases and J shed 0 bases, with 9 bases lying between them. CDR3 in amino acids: CASSFGQSSYEQYF. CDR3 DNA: TGTGCCAGCAGCTTCGGACAGAGCTCCTACGAGCAGTACTTC.

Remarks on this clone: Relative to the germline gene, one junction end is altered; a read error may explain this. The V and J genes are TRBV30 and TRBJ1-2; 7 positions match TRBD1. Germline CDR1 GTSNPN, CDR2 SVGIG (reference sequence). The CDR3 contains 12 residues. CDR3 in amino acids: CAWNHGGQVSIF. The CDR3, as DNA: TGTGCCTGGAATCACGGTGGACAGGTATCCATCTTC.

In DNA form, the CDR3 reads TGTGCCAGCAGCCAAGCCCCCGGAGTTTCCGAGACCCAGTACTTC. Amino acid sequence: CASSQAPGVSETQYF. The chain combines TRBV3-1 (or the pseudogene TRBV3-2) with TRBJ2-5; D is ambiguous. The CDR3 length is 15 residues. Germline V CDR1 and CDR2: LGHDT, YNNKEL (reference sequence). Trimming left V 1 base short and J 5 bases short, with 14 bases between.

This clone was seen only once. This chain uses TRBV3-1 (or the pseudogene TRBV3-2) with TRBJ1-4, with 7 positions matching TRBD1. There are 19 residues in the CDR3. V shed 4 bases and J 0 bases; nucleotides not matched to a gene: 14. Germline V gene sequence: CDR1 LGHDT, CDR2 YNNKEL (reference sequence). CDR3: CASSPTARDRFATNEKLFF. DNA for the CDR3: TGTGCCAGCAGCCCTACCGCCCGGGACAGATTTGCAACTAATGAAAAACTGTTTTTT.